The 19 T cell receptor beta chains below all came from one sample that was sequenced in a study of blood T cell repertoires in COVID-19. Clones were read by immunoSEQ multiplex PCR, and TCRdb kept only the in-frame ones, dropping some. The repertoire holds 200,000 to 250,000 clones, with 70% to 90% as singletons. Sequencing used peripheral blood. Every receptor here comes from a young woman who had recovered from COVID-19.

The chain carries TRBV21-1 and TRBJ2-5; no DNA check was done on the table's D call, TRBD2. TRBV21-1 is a pseudogene locus. CDR3 length: 12 amino acids. The CDR3 spells CASSNRGETQYF. CDR3 bases: TGTGCCAGCAGCAATCGGGGAGAGACCCAGTACTTC.

The chain recombines TRBV4-3 with TRBJ2-7; TRBD2 matches 12 bases. The CDR3 loop spans 17 amino acids. Trimming removed 0 bases from V and 3 bases from J; junction bases left unmatched: 6. Germline assignment: CDR1 LGHNA and CDR2 YSLEER. CDR3 residues: CASSQEGGLAGHYEQYF. The CDR3 coding sequence is TGCGCCAGCAGCCAAGAAGGCGGACTAGCGGGACACTACGAGCAGTACTTC.

J is TRBJ2-1 and V is TRBV27; 11 bases map to TRBD1. Germline CDR1 MNHEY, CDR2 SMNVEV (reference sequence). The CDR3 runs 15 residues. V gave up 7 bases and J gave up 7 bases; unmatched junction bases: 9. The CDR3 DNA is TGTGCCAGCACCACCGTGGGACAGGGGGGAAATGAGCAGTTCTTC. Translating it yields CASTTVGQGGNEQFF.

This clone was seen a few times. V is TRBV2 and J is TRBJ1-2; 7 bases are shared with TRBD1. V shed 7 bases and J 0 bases; nucleotides not matched to a gene: 14. Germline V lookup: CDR1 SNHLY, CDR2 FYNNEI. This CDR3 has 17 amino acids. CDR3 sequence: CASIRSHPGGSNYGYTF. In DNA form, the CDR3 reads TGTGCCAGCATACGGAGCCATCCAGGGGGGTCTAACTATGGCTACACCTTC.

The genes are TRBV28 and TRBJ2-7; no clear D gene. The germline gives CDR1 MDHEN, CDR2 SYDVKM. The CDR3 sequence is 13 residues long. V lost 6 bases, J lost 9 bases, and 18 bases lay in between. CDR3 region: CASSPPWADLQYF. The DNA of the CDR3 is TGTGCCAGCAGCCCACCCTGGGCAGATCTGCAGTACTTC.

This chain joins TRBV19 and TRBJ2-2; 15 bases align to TRBD2. Trimming at V came to 4 bases and at J to 10 bases, leaving 7 bases not matched to a gene. Germline V CDR1 and CDR2: LNHDA, SQIVND (reference sequence). This CDR3 has 16 residues. In DNA, the CDR3 is TGTGCCAGTAGTACGGGACTAGCGGGAGGTGGAGAGGAGCTGTTTTTT. Translated: CASSTGLAGGGEELFF.

The rearrangement uses TRBV11-2 and TRBJ2-3, with TRBD2 matching over 12 bases. Germline V gene lookup returns CDR1 SGHAT and CDR2 FQNNGV. This CDR3 has 15 residues. Trimming took 5 bases from V and 0 from J; bases not matched to a gene: 0. Here the CDR3 reads CASSLAGGSTDTQYF. Here the CDR3 DNA reads TGTGCCAGCAGCCTAGCGGGAGGGAGCACAGATACGCAGTATTTT.

This chain links TRBV9 with TRBJ2-7, with 9 bases that match TRBD2. Trimming took 0 bases from V and 2 from J; bases not matched to a gene: 9. The CDR3 spans 17 residues. CDR1 and CDR2 (germline): SGDLS, YYNGEE. Here the CDR3 DNA reads TGTGCCAGCAGCGTAGGGACTAGCGATTTTTACACCTACGAGCAGTACTTC. Translated, it gives CASSVGTSDFYTYEQYF.

The rearrangement joins TRBV4-1 to TRBJ1-5; D not resolved. The V gene lost 3 bases and the J gene lost 2 bases, with 11 bases spanning the gap. This CDR3 is built from 15 residues. Germline V gene sequence: CDR1 MGHRA, CDR2 YSYEKL. The CDR3 reads CASSHHATGNQPQHF. DNA for the CDR3: TGCGCCAGCAGCCACCACGCAACAGGCAATCAGCCCCAGCATTTT.

The chain recombines TRBV4-3 with TRBJ2-1; D perhaps matches TRBD2 (5 bases). CDR1 is LGHNA and CDR2 is YSLEER in the germline V gene. V gave up 4 bases and J gave up 0 bases, with 10 bases separating them. The CDR3 is 15 residues long. In DNA form, the CDR3 reads TGCGCCAGCAGCCGGAGCGGATCCTCCTACAATGAGCAGTTCTTC. Protein: CASSRSGSSYNEQFF.

The chain employs TRBV27 and TRBJ1-2, with 8 nucleotides matching TRBD1. The J segment lost 8 bases and the V segment lost 5 bases, leaving 7 bases of the junction unmatched. The CDR3 extends over 13 amino acids. CDR1 MNHEY and CDR2 SMNVEV come from the germline V gene (reference sequence). The DNA of the CDR3 is TGTGCCAGCAGTCCGCAGGGGGCTGGAGGCTACACCTTC. It specifies CASSPQGAGGYTF.

The chain uses TRBV20-1 and TRBJ2-3; D is unresolved. V was shortened by 5 bases and J by 3 bases, with 3 bases between the two germline ends. Germline V CDR1 and CDR2: DFQATT, SNEGSKA (reference sequence). The CDR3 totals 10 residues. CDR3 amino acids: CSALTDTQYF. CDR3 in DNA: TGCAGTGCTCTTACAGATACGCAGTATTTT.

J is TRBJ1-2 and V is TRBV7-9, with D unclear. This CDR3 contains 15 residues. Trimming took off 3 bases at V and 4 bases at J, with 15 bases between the two ends. Per germline, CDR1 SEHNR and CDR2 FQNEAQ (reference sequence). In DNA form, the CDR3 reads TGTGCCAGCAGCTTCGGCCGAGGATTGGGCTATGGCTACACCTTC. Translation gives CASSFGRGLGYGYTF.

The chain employs TRBV5-1 and TRBJ1-2; TRBD1 agrees at 11 bases. Germline loops: CDR1 SGHRS, CDR2 YFSETQ. This CDR3 region has 15 residues. V gave up 0 bases and J gave up 4 bases; unmatched junction bases: 2. The CDR3 protein is CASSLDGQGAYGYTF. In nucleotides, the CDR3 is TGCGCCAGCAGCTTGGATGGACAGGGGGCCTATGGCTACACCTTC.

The gene calls are TRBV5-1 and TRBJ2-5, with 8 nucleotides matching TRBD2. Germline V lookup: CDR1 SGHRS, CDR2 YFSETQ. Trimming took 3 bases from V and 3 from J; bases not matched to a gene: 1. The CDR3 is 13 amino acids. Here the CDR3 reads CASSSGGEETQYF. As DNA, the CDR3 is TGCGCCAGCAGCTCGGGAGGGGAAGAGACCCAGTACTTC.

In its sample, this clone was seen a few times. The chain carries TRBV30 and TRBJ2-1; 7 bases match TRBD2. This CDR3 region has 13 residues. Germline CDR1 is GTSNPN and CDR2 is SVGIG (reference sequence). The junction had 6 bases not matched to a gene; V was cut back by 0 bases and J by 10 bases. CDR3 DNA sequence: TGTGCCTGGAGTGTCCGCCCAGCGGGAGAGCAGTTCTTC. It is translated as CAWSVRPAGEQFF.

V and J are TRBV13 and TRBJ1-2, with D possibly matching TRBD1 (5 bases). The V and J ends lost 7 bases and 4 bases respectively, with 13 bases between them. CDR1 PRHDT and CDR2 FYEKMQ come from the germline V gene (reference sequence). CDR3 length: 13 residues. CDR3 loop: CASTLQGFYGYTF. The CDR3 region has the DNA TGTGCCAGCACCCTTCAGGGTTTCTATGGCTACACCTTC.

The rearrangement joins TRBV2 to TRBJ1-2, with 10 bases that match TRBD1. V trimming: 9 bases; J trimming: 10 bases; junction bases outside the gene matches: 14. The germline gives CDR1 SNHLY, CDR2 FYNNEI. The CDR3 sequence is 14 residues long. The CDR3 nucleotides read TGTGCCAGTAGAACGGGACAGGGGTCTTTGGACTACACCTTC. It is translated as CASRTGQGSLDYTF.

The chain couples TRBV4-1 to TRBJ1-5; D is undetermined. The CDR3 spans 15 residues. Germline assignment: CDR1 MGHRA and CDR2 YSYEKL. The V end was cut by 0 bases, the J end by 1 base, with 7 bases between. The CDR3 region is CASSQEAVSNQPQHF. CDR3 bases: TGCGCCAGCAGCCAAGAAGCTGTGAGCAATCAGCCCCAGCATTTT.